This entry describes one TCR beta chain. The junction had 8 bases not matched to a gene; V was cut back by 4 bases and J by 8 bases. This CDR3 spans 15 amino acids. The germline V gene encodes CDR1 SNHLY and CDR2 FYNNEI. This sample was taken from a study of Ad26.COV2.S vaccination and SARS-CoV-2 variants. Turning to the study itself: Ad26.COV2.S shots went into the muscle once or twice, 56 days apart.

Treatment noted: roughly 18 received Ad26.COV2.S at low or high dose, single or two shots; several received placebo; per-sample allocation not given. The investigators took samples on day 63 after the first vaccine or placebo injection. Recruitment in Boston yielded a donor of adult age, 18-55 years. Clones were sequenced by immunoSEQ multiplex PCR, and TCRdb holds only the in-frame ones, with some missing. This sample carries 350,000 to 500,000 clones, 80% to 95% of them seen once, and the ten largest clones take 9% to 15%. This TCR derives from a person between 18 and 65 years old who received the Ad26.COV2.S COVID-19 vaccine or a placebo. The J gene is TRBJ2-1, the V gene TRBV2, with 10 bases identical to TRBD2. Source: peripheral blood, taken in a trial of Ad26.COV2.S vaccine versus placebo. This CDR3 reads CASSALAGVLDEQFF. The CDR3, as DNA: TGTGCCAGCAGTGCCCTAGCGGGAGTGCTGGATGAGCAGTTCTTC.